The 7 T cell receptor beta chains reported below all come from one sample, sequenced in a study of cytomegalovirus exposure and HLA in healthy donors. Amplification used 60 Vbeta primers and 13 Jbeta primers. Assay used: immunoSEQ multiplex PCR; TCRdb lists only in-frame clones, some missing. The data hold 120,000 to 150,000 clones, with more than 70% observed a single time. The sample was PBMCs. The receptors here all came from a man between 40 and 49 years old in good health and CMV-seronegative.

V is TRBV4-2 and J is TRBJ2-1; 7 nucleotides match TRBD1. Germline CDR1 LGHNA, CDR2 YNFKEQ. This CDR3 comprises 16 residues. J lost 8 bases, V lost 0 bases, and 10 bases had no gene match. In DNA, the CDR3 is TGTGCCAGCAGCCAAGAAGGGACCGGGACAGCGGATGAGCAGTTCTTC. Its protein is CASSQEGTGTADEQFF.

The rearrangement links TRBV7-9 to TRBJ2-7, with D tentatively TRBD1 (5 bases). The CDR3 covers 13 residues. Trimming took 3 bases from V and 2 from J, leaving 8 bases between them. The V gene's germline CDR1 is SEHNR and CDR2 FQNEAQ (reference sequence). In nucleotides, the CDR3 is TGTGCCAGCAGCTTCCCAGGGCCCTACGAGCAGTACTTC. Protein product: CASSFPGPYEQYF.

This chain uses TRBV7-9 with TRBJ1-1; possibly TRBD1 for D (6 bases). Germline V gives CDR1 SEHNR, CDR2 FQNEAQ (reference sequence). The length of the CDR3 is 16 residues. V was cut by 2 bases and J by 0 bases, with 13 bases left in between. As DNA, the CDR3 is TGTGCCAGCAGCTTATTCGGACAGATTATGAACACTGAAGCTTTCTTT. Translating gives CASSLFGQIMNTEAFF.

The CDR3 coding sequence is TGTGCCAGCAGCGTCAGGAGGGGAGATTCACCCCTCCACTTT. Translation: CASSVRRGDSPLHF. The rearrangement uses TRBV9 and TRBJ1-6, with TRBD1 as a possible D gene (5 bases). Per germline, CDR1 SGDLS and CDR2 YYNGEE. The CDR3 has 14 residues. Deletions cut 2 bases from V and 8 bases from J, with 11 bases between.

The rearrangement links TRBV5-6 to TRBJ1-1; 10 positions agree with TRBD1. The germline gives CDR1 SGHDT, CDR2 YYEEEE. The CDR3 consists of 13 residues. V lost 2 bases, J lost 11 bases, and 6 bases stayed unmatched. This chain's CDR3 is CASSFDRGLGAFF. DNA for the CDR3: TGTGCCAGCAGCTTCGACAGGGGGCTTGGGGCTTTCTTT.

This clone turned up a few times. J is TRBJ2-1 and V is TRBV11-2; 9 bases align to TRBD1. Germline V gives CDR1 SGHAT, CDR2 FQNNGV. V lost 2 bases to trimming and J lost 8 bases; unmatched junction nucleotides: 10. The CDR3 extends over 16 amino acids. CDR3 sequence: CASSLPGQGRMHEQFF. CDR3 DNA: TGTGCCAGCAGCTTACCTGGACAGGGGAGAATGCATGAGCAGTTCTTC.

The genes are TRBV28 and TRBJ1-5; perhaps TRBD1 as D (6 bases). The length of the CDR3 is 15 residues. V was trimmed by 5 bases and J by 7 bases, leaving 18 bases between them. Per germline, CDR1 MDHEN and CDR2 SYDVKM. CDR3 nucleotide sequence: TGTGCCAGCAGTCCTTCGGACAGACGGGTACAGCCCCAGCATTTT. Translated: CASSPSDRRVQPQHF.